Below, one T cell receptor beta chain is given with its context. Its antigen remains unknown. The CDR3 is 21 amino acids. Trimming removed 6 bases from V and 4 bases from J; junction bases left unmatched: 24. The germline CDR1 and CDR2 sequences are LNHDA and SQIVND (reference sequence). The record originates from a study of beta chain features in type 1 diabetes. Background on the study: No age, gender or cell yield differences were seen between patients and healthy donors. Study-wide results and caveats: Naive, central memory and Treg TCRB repertoires appeared more alike in patients than in healthy donors. For Type 1 diabetes patients, all four CD4+ subsets carried TCRB CDR3s that were moderately but significantly shorter. Sequencing of cDNA might inflate the share of cells that strongly express TCR.

Each of the CD4+ naive, central memory, regulatory and stem cell-like memory populations was sorted via CD45RO/CCR7/CD25/CD127/CD95/CD27. Investigators reverse transcribed all isolated RNA, so they sequenced expressed TCRB transcripts. Here immunoSEQ multiplex PCR was the method, and the copy in TCRdb shows in-frame clones only, minus some. The sample carries a few hundred thousand clones, 8% to 10% recorded once. The specimen was central memory CD4+ T cells from blood. The rearrangement links TRBV19 to TRBJ2-2; 9 positions match TRBD1. This receptor was identified in a man aged 30 to 45 with type 1 diabetes. In nucleotides, the CDR3 is TGTGCCAGTAGACCATCTCGTTCGGGACAGGGAAGATCCGGAGGCACCGGGGAGCTGTTTTTT. Translation gives CASRPSRSGQGRSGGTGELFF.